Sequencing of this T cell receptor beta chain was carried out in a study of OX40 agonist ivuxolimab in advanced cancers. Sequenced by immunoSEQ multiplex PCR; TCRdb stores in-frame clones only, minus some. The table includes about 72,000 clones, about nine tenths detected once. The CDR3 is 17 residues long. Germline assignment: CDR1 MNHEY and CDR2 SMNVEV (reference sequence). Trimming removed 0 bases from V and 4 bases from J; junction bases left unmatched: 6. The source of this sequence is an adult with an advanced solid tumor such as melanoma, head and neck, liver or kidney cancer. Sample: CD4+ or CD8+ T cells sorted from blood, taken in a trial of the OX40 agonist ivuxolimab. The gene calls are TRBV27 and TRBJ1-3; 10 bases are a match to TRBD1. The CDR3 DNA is TGTGCCAGCAGTTTATCGGGGACAGGGGTCTGGGGAAACACCATATATTTT. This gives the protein CASSLSGTGVWGNTIYF.